The 2 T cell receptor beta chains reported below all come from one sample, sequenced in a study of shared clonotypes between healthy human individuals. Generated by immunoSEQ multiplex PCR, the TCRdb table keeps only in-frame clones and is missing some. The sample holds roughly 1.5 million clones, 95% to 99% seen once. What was sequenced was naive CD4+ T cells sorted from blood. This sample's subset: CD45RA+ positively selected. These TCRs come from a man aged 30 to 45 in good health.

The chain carries TRBV2 and TRBJ2-7; D unclear. The CDR3 totals 14 residues. The germline V gene encodes CDR1 SNHLY and CDR2 FYNNEI. The V end lost 3 bases, the J end lost 2 bases, and 11 bases lay between the germline ends. The CDR3 DNA follows: TGTGCCAGCAGTGAGAGGTCGGGCCCCTACGAGCAGTACTTC. Its translation: CASSERSGPYEQYF.

The genes are TRBV5-5 and TRBJ2-7; 8 positions match TRBD2. V lost 2 bases, J lost 0 bases, and 4 bases stayed unmatched. Germline V gene data show CDR1 as SGHKS and CDR2 as YYEKEE (reference sequence). The length of the CDR3 is 15 residues. The CDR3 DNA sequence: TGTGCCAGCAGCTTTACCAGCGGGAGCTCCTACGAGCAGTACTTC. Translation: CASSFTSGSSYEQYF.